Included here is one TCR beta chain sequence, with context. What it recognizes is unknown. The sample is drawn from a study of shared clonotypes between healthy human individuals. General study findings and limits: Sequencing depth was expected to affect clonotype sharing among donors. Naive subsets, compared against memory subsets, generally had larger estimated richness values.

Method: immunoSEQ multiplex PCR; TCRdb's copy keeps in-frame clones and lacks some. The data show about 820,000 clones, over 90% seen once. Per germline, CDR1 SGHVS and CDR2 FNYEAQ. The CDR3 has 15 amino acids. Trimming shortened V by 5 bases and J by 2 bases, and 13 bases separated the two germline ends. Naive-designated CD8 cells lacked CD45RO, were positively enriched for CCR7, and omitted terminally differentiated effector memory CD45RA+ cells. This receptor was obtained from a man aged 30 to 45 in good health. Sequencing was carried out using naive CD8+ T cells sorted from blood. The chain has TRBV7-6 and TRBJ1-5, with D maybe TRBD1 (5 bases). The CDR3 spells CASSNDRVRNQPQHF. The DNA of the CDR3 is TGTGCCAGCAGCAATGACAGAGTTCGCAATCAGCCCCAGCATTTT. Looking up the rest from reference TRBV7-6 and TRBJ1-5 gives the full variable domain: GAGVSQSPRYKVTKRGQDVALRCDPISGHVSLYWYRQALGQGPEFLTYFNYEAQQDKSGLPNDRFSAERPEGSISTLTIQRTEQRDSAMYRCASSNDRVRNQPQHFGDGTRLSIL.